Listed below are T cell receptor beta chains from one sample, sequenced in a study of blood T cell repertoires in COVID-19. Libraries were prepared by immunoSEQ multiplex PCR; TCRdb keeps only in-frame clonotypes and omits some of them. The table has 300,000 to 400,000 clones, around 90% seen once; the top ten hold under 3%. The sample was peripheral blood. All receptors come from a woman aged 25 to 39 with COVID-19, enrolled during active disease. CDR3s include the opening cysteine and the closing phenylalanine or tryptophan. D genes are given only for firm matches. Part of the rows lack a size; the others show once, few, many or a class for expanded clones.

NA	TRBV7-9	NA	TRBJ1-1	CASSLKGTEAFF	TGTGCCAGCAGCTTAAAAGGGACAGAAGCTTTCTTT
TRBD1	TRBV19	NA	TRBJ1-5	CASSGKTGASNQPQHF	TGTGCCAGTAGTGGAAAGACAGGGGCTAGCAATCAGCCCCAGCATTTT
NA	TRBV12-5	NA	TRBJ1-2	CASGPGTRYGYTF	TGTGCTAGTGGGCCGGGGACACGCTATGGCTACACCTTC
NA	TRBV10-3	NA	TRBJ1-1	CAISESMGVRRPEAFF	TGTGCCATCAGTGAGTCGATGGGAGTTCGGAGGCCTGAAGCTTTCTTT
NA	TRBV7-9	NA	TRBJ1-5	CASSQENQPQHF	TGTGCCAGCAGCCAAGAGAATCAGCCCCAGCATTTT
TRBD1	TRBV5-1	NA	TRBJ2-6	CASSFSNRGSGANVLTF	TGCGCCAGCAGCTTTTCCAACAGGGGGTCTGGGGCCAACGTCCTGACTTTC
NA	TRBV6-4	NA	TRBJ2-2	CASSDSSKGGGTGELFF	TGTGCCAGCAGTGACTCTTCCAAGGGAGGGGGTACCGGGGAGCTGTTTTTT
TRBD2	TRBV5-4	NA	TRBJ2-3	CASSPGLAVTTDTQYF	TGTGCCAGCAGCCCAGGACTAGCGGTTACCACAGATACGCAGTATTTT
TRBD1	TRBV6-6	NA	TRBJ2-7	CASSRNNRDRFSYEQYF	TGTGCCAGCAGTCGTAATAACCGGGACAGGTTCTCCTACGAGCAGTACTTC
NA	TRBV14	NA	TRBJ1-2	CASSQDLRGVGYTF	TGTGCCAGCAGCCAAGATCTAAGGGGTGTTGGCTACACCTTC
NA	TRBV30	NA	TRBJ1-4	CAWSEAGLREKLFF	TGTGCCTGGAGTGAGGCAGGGCTGCGGGAAAAACTGTTTTTT
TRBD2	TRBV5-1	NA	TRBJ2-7	CASSLGSGSDYEQYF	TGCGCCAGCAGCTTGGGTAGCGGGAGTGACTACGAGCAGTACTTC
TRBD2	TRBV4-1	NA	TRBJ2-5	CASSPGLAGGKETQYF	TGCGCCAGCAGCCCAGGACTAGCGGGAGGAAAAGAGACCCAGTACTTC
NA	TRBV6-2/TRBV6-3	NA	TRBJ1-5	CASSYGRGFDQPQHF	TGTGCCAGCAGTTACGGACGGGGTTTTGATCAGCCCCAGCATTTT
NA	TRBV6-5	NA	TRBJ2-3	CASSTEQVNTQYF	TGTGCCAGCAGTACCGAACAGGTTAATACGCAGTATTTT
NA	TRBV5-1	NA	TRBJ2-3	CASSLAMGESDTQYF	TGCGCCAGCAGCTTGGCGATGGGAGAGTCAGATACGCAGTATTTT
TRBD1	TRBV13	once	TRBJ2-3	CASSLRQGADTQYF	TGTGCCAGCAGCTTACGGCAGGGGGCAGATACGCAGTATTTT
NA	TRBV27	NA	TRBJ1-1	CASSSRANTEAFF	TGTGCCAGCAGTTCGCGGGCGAACACTGAAGCTTTCTTT
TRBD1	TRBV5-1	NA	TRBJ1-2	CASSLEPGQENYGYTF	TGCGCCAGCAGCTTGGAGCCGGGACAGGAAAACTATGGCTACACCTTC
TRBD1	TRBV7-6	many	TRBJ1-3	CASSLQGQGVSGNTIYF	TGTGCCAGCAGCTTACAGGGACAGGGGGTTTCCGGAAACACCATATATTTT
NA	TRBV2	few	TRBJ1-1	CASSADRLNTEAFF	TGTGCCAGCAGTGCTGACAGGCTAAACACTGAAGCTTTCTTT
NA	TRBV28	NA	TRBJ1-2	CASSFVGGYGYTF	TGTGCCAGCAGTTTTGTGGGGGGCTATGGCTACACCTTC
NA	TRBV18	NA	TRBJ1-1	CASSPTSDSRNTEAFF	TGTGCCAGCTCACCAACGTCTGACAGCCGAAACACTGAAGCTTTCTTT
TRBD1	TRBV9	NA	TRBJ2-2	CASSVAGAGGLTGELFF	TGTGCCAGCAGCGTAGCGGGGGCAGGGGGCCTTACCGGGGAGCTGTTTTTT
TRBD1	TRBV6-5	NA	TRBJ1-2	CASSTRGDRDGYTF	TGTGCCAGCAGCACGAGGGGGGACAGAGACGGCTACACCTTC
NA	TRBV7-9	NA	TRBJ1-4	CASSLTQREGKLFF	TGTGCCAGCAGCTTAACACAGCGTGAGGGAAAACTGTTTTTT
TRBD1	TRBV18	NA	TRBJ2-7	CASSAGTDYEQYF	TGTGCCAGCTCAGCCGGGACAGATTACGAGCAGTACTTC
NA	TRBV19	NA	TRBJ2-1	CASSIVLSVSYNEQFF	TGTGCCAGTAGTATAGTTCTTAGCGTCTCCTACAATGAGCAGTTCTTC
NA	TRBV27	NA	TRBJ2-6	CASSSFLGAFGGANVLTF	TGTGCCAGCAGTTCCTTTCTGGGGGCTTTTGGTGGGGCCAACGTCCTGACTTTC
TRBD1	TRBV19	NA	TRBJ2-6	CASKELGQGISGANVLTF	TGTGCCAGTAAGGAATTAGGACAGGGCATCTCTGGGGCCAACGTCCTGACTTTC
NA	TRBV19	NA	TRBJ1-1	CASSNQGVAEAFF	TGTGCCAGTAGCAATCAAGGGGTGGCTGAAGCTTTCTTT
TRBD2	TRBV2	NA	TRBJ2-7	CASTEGSGGYEQYF	TGTGCCAGCACCGAGGGGTCGGGAGGCTACGAGCAGTACTTC